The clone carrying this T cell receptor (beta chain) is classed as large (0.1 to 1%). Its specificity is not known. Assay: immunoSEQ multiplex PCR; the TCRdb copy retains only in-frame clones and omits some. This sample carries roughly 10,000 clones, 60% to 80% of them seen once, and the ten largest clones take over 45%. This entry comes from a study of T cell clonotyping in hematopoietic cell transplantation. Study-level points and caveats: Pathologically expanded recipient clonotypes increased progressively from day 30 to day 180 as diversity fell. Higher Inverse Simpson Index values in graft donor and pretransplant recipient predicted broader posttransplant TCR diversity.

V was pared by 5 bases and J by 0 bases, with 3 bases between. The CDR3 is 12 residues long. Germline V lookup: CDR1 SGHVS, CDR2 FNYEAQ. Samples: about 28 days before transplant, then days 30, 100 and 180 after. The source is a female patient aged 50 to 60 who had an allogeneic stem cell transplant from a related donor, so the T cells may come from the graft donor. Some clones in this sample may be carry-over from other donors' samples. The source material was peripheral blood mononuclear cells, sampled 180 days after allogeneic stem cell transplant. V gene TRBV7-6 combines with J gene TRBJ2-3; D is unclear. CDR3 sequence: CASSLSTDTQYF. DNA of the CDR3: TGTGCCAGCAGCCTTAGCACAGATACGCAGTATTTT.